The entry below gives a single T cell receptor (beta chain) sequence along with its context. No antigen is known for it. No much larger clone exists at a distance of one base, and base qualities are not known. The data were taken from a study of early T cells in non-severe SARS-CoV-2 infection (dated by TCRdb to about 2021). Looking at the study overall: Because TCR sequencing relied on bulk RNA taken from unsorted whole blood, pairing of alpha and beta chains was not possible.

On the study overall, not on this receptor specifically: VDJdb matching was skewed toward anti-spike CD8 responses, so virus-specific expansions were likely underestimated and private and CD4 specificities were missed.

The receptor library was made with 5' RACE. The reads were generated on a NextSeq 500. Unique molecular identifiers were attached to individual cDNA molecules in the TCR library protocol so that sequencing error and PCR bias could be corrected. Both TCR alpha and beta chains were sequenced, and tight co-correlation was observed between alpha and beta sequence abundances in each sample. In the original analysis: Decombinator V4 was used to annotate the V gene, J gene and CDR3 of the TCR sequences. TCRs were defined as expanded if a significant change between any two time points was detected under a Poisson model with p below 0.0001. TCR abundances were normalised to the total number of TCRs sequenced per sample and expressed as counts per million. MAIT TCRs were defined by TRAV1-2 paired with TRAJ12, TRAJ20 or TRAJ33, and iNKT TCRs by TRAV10 paired with TRAJ18. VDJdb, accessed 1 November 2021, was searched for CMV, EBV and SARS-CoV-2 annotated TCRs, excluding TCRs annotated for multiple antigens. TCRdb trimmed public reads at Q25 via fastp, called clones via MiXCR and kept in-frame beta chains. When rows share a CDR3 protein, they turn into one entry using the most common DNA and genes. Here the V and J calls rest on TCRdb's processing, not on the authors' analysis. The sample includes 25,000 to 30,000 distinct CDR3 sequences, with roughly 4.9% observed a single time. The ten largest make up 9% to 12% of the sample.

A case-control design nested within a healthcare worker cohort in London, UK, was used, with weekly nasopharyngeal swab PCR tests and blood sampling performed. Healthcare workers were enrolled in the week of the UK lockdown, from 23 to 31 March 2020, and were followed every week for up to roughly 15 weeks. Sequences MNHEY (CDR1) and SVGEGT (CDR2) are obtained from the germline V gene. The germline V end is reduced by 10 bases and the J end by 6 bases; junction bases left unmatched: 5. The CDR3 has 12 amino acids, counting the end cysteine and phenylalanine. Of all the DNA, just the CDR3 is kept, 36 bases in frame from base 1.

Sequences were obtained from whole blood. This receptor was identified in an adult who was a healthcare worker with PCR-confirmed SARS-CoV-2 infection or an uninfected control (not recorded which). The rearranged chain carries TRBV6-2 or TRBV6-3 and TRBJ2-5, with 10 bases matching TRBD1. At the DNA level, the sequence is TGTGCCACAAGACAGGGGGCGAAGACCCAGTACTTC. Its coded protein is CATRQGAKTQYF.